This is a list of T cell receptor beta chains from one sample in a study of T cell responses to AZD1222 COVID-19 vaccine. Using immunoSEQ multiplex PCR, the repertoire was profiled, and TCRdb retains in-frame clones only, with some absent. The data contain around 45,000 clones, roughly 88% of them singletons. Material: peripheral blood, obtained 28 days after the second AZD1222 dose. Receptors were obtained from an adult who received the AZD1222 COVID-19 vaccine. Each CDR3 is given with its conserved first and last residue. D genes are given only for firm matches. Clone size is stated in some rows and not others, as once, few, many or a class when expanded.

DNA: TGTGCCAGTAGTCCTGGGCTCCTACCCACCTACGAGCAGTACTTC
CDR3: CASSPGLLPTYEQYF
size: few
V: TRBV19
D: NA
J: TRBJ2-7

DNA: TGTGCCTGGAGTGTATTTGGCAGCAATCAGCCCCAGCATTTT
CDR3: CAWSVFGSNQPQHF
size: NA
V: TRBV30
D: NA
J: TRBJ1-5

DNA: TGCGCCAGCAGCCAAGGACAGGGGGGAGGAAAGACCCAGTACTTC
CDR3: CASSQGQGGGKTQYF
size: once
V: TRBV4-3
D: TRBD1
J: TRBJ2-5

DNA: TGTGCCAGCAGTTACTCCGGCCGGGGTGAAAAACTGTTTTTT
CDR3: CASSYSGRGEKLFF
size: NA
V: TRBV6-6
D: NA
J: TRBJ1-4

DNA: TGTGCCAGCAGCCTGGGGACAGGGGGATCCTACGAGCAGTACTTC
CDR3: CASSLGTGGSYEQYF
size: NA
V: TRBV5-4
D: TRBD1
J: TRBJ2-7

DNA: TGCAGCGTCCCACGATTTCCGGGACAGGGGGGAGCTAACTATGGCTACACCTTC
CDR3: CSVPRFPGQGGANYGYTF
size: NA
V: TRBV29-1
D: TRBD1
J: TRBJ1-2

DNA: TGCGCCAGCAGCCAAGAAGTCCAGCATGGCTACACCTTC
CDR3: CASSQEVQHGYTF
size: NA
V: TRBV4-3
D: NA
J: TRBJ1-2

DNA: TGTGCCAGCGCCCGGGCCACCGGGGAGCTGTTTTTT
CDR3: CASARATGELFF
size: NA
V: TRBV12-3/TRBV12-4
D: NA
J: TRBJ2-2

DNA: TGTGCCAGCAGCACCGACGCGGTCTATGGCTACACCTTC
CDR3: CASSTDAVYGYTF
size: NA
V: TRBV12-3/TRBV12-4
D: NA
J: TRBJ1-2

DNA: TGTGCCAGTAGTATAGCGGAGGGCTACACCTTC
CDR3: CASSIAEGYTF
size: NA
V: TRBV19
D: NA
J: TRBJ1-2

DNA: TGTGCCAGTAGTGCGTACAGTTCCCCCTACAATGAGCAGTTCTTC
CDR3: CASSAYSSPYNEQFF
size: NA
V: TRBV19
D: NA
J: TRBJ2-1

DNA: TGTGCCAGCAGTGACACTAGCGGGGGCTACAATGAGCAGTTCTTC
CDR3: CASSDTSGGYNEQFF
size: NA
V: TRBV6-4
D: TRBD2
J: TRBJ2-1

DNA: TGTGCCAGCAGCGTAGTGGCAGCGAACACTGAAGCTTTCTTT
CDR3: CASSVVAANTEAFF
size: NA
V: TRBV9
D: NA
J: TRBJ1-1

DNA: TGCGCCAGCAGTCATTCCAGGGATCAGCCCCAGCATTTT
CDR3: CASSHSRDQPQHF
size: NA
V: TRBV23-1
D: NA
J: TRBJ1-5

DNA: TGTGCCAGCAGCCACGAAGCCGGGGGCTATGGCTACACCTTC
CDR3: CASSHEAGGYGYTF
size: NA
V: TRBV4-2
D: NA
J: TRBJ1-2

DNA: TGCAGCGTTGAGTTGGACTATGGCTACACCTTC
CDR3: CSVELDYGYTF
size: NA
V: TRBV29-1
D: NA
J: TRBJ1-2

DNA: TGTGCCAGTACCCCCGGGACAGGAGTTAGAACAGATACGCAGTATTTT
CDR3: CASTPGTGVRTDTQYF
size: NA
V: TRBV19
D: TRBD1
J: TRBJ2-3

DNA: TGTGCCAGTAGTAACAGGGGAGGCGAGCAGTACTTC
CDR3: CASSNRGGEQYF
size: NA
V: TRBV19
D: NA
J: TRBJ2-7

DNA: TGTGCCAGCAGTTACCACCTGGGTTGGGTTGAAGCTTTCTTT
CDR3: CASSYHLGWVEAFF
size: once
V: TRBV6-2/TRBV6-3
D: NA
J: TRBJ1-1

DNA: TGTGCCAGCAGCTTACGCACGGTTGGGAACACTGAAGCTTTCTTT
CDR3: CASSLRTVGNTEAFF
size: NA
V: TRBV13
D: NA
J: TRBJ1-1

DNA: TGTGCCAGCAGCTCACAGGGGGGGCCCCTCAACTATGGCTACACCTTC
CDR3: CASSSQGGPLNYGYTF
size: NA
V: TRBV7-2
D: TRBD1
J: TRBJ1-2

DNA: TGTGCCAGCAGTTACTCGAGTCTGCTCAACTATGGCTACACCTTC
CDR3: CASSYSSLLNYGYTF
size: NA
V: TRBV6-6
D: NA
J: TRBJ1-2

DNA: TGTGCCAGCAGCGTAGGACAGGGGAACACTGAAGCTTTCTTT
CDR3: CASSVGQGNTEAFF
size: NA
V: TRBV9
D: TRBD1
J: TRBJ1-1

DNA: TGTGCCATCAGTGAGTCGGCAGATACGCAGTATTTT
CDR3: CAISESADTQYF
size: NA
V: TRBV10-3
D: NA
J: TRBJ2-3

DNA: TGTGCCACCAGCATTTACGGAAATTCACCCCTCCACTTT
CDR3: CATSIYGNSPLHF
size: NA
V: TRBV15
D: NA
J: TRBJ1-6

DNA: TGTGCCAGCAGCTTACAGGGGACAGCTGGAAACACCATATATTTT
CDR3: CASSLQGTAGNTIYF
size: NA
V: TRBV5-4
D: TRBD1
J: TRBJ1-3

DNA: TGTGCCAGCAGCTTGGTCGTGGATTCACCCCTCCACTTT
CDR3: CASSLVVDSPLHF
size: NA
V: TRBV5-4
D: NA
J: TRBJ1-6

DNA: TGTGCCAGCAGCCGGGACAGGGCAACCTACGAGCAGTACTTC
CDR3: CASSRDRATYEQYF
size: NA
V: TRBV7-2
D: TRBD1
J: TRBJ2-7

DNA: TGCAGCGTTGATCTTTTGGCAGGTGGGGCCCACGAGCAGTACTTC
CDR3: CSVDLLAGGAHEQYF
size: NA
V: TRBV29-1
D: NA
J: TRBJ2-7

DNA: TGTGCCTGGAGTGTACTCCGCGGGACAGTAGATAACTATGGCTACACCTTC
CDR3: CAWSVLRGTVDNYGYTF
size: NA
V: TRBV30
D: TRBD1
J: TRBJ1-2

DNA: TGTGCCAGCATCCAGAAATCAGACAGCACCGGGGAGCTGTTTTTT
CDR3: CASIQKSDSTGELFF
size: NA
V: TRBV2
D: NA
J: TRBJ2-2

DNA: TGTGCCAGTAGTATGCGGGGCAGCCAAGAGACCCAGTACTTC
CDR3: CASSMRGSQETQYF
size: NA
V: TRBV19
D: NA
J: TRBJ2-5

DNA: TGTGCCAGCACGCCGGGACTGGTCAATCAGCCCCAGCATTTT
CDR3: CASTPGLVNQPQHF
size: NA
V: TRBV2
D: NA
J: TRBJ1-5

DNA: TGTGCCAGCAGCACCCAGGGTTCGGCAGGCTACACCTTC
CDR3: CASSTQGSAGYTF
size: NA
V: TRBV3-1/TRBV3-2
D: NA
J: TRBJ1-2

DNA: TGTGCCAGCAGCTTGCCGGGCATGAACACTGAAGCTTTCTTT
CDR3: CASSLPGMNTEAFF
size: NA
V: TRBV5-4
D: NA
J: TRBJ1-1

DNA: TGTGCCAGCAGCCTTGGACGAAACACTGAAGCTTTCTTT
CDR3: CASSLGRNTEAFF
size: NA
V: TRBV9
D: NA
J: TRBJ1-1

DNA: TGCGCCAGCAGCTTGGAAGCGACAGGGCCTGGGAATTCACCCCTCCACTTT
CDR3: CASSLEATGPGNSPLHF
size: NA
V: TRBV5-1
D: TRBD1
J: TRBJ1-6

DNA: TGTGCCTGGAGTGTAGGGGACAGTAGCAATCAGCCCCAGCATTTT
CDR3: CAWSVGDSSNQPQHF
size: NA
V: TRBV30
D: TRBD1
J: TRBJ1-5

DNA: TGCGCCAGCAGCTTGGCCGCGACCACCTCCTACGAGCAGTACTTC
CDR3: CASSLAATTSYEQYF
size: NA
V: TRBV5-1
D: NA
J: TRBJ2-7

DNA: TGTGCCAGCGGGGTGTCGGGGATCGTTGGCTACACCTTC
CDR3: CASGVSGIVGYTF
size: NA
V: TRBV19
D: NA
J: TRBJ1-2

DNA: TGCGCCAGCAGCCAACACAAATTGAGTGGCTACACCTTC
CDR3: CASSQHKLSGYTF
size: NA
V: TRBV4-3
D: NA
J: TRBJ1-2

DNA: TGTGCCAGTAGTCCTGGGGAGGCGGGTGAAAAACTGTTTTTT
CDR3: CASSPGEAGEKLFF
size: NA
V: TRBV19
D: NA
J: TRBJ1-4

DNA: TGTGCCAGCAGCCACTGGGACAGGGGGCACGACTATGGCTACACCTTC
CDR3: CASSHWDRGHDYGYTF
size: NA
V: TRBV5-6
D: TRBD1
J: TRBJ1-2